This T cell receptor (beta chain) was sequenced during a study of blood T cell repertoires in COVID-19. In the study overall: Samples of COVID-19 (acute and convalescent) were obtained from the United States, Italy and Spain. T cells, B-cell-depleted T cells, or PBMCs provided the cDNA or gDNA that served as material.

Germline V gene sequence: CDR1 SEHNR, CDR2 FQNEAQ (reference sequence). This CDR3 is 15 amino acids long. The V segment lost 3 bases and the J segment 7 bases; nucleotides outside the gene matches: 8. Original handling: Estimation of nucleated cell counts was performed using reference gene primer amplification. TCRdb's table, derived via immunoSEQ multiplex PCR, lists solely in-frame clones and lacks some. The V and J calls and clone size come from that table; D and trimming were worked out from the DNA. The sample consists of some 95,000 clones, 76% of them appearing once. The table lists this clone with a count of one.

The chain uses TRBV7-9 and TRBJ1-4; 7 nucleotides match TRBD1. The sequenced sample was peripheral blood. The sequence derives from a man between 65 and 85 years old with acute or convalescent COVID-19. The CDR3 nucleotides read TGTGCCAGCAGCTTGGAGGGGGCGTGGGGTGAAAAACTGTTTTTT. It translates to CASSLEGAWGEKLFF.